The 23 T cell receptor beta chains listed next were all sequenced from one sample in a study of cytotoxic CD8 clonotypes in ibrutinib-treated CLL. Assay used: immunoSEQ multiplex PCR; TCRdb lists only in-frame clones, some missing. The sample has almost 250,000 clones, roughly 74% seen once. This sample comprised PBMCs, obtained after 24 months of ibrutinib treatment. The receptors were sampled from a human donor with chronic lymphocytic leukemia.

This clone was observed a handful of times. CDR3 nucleotide sequence: TGCGCCAGCAGCCAAGAGTCTGGAAGACCAGAGACCCAGTACTTC. Translating it yields CASSQESGRPETQYF. The chain recombines TRBV4-1 with TRBJ2-5; D gene uncertain. The CDR3 contains 15 residues. Germline CDR1 and CDR2: MGHRA and YSYEKL. V dropped 0 bases and J dropped 4 bases, with 12 bases sitting between them.

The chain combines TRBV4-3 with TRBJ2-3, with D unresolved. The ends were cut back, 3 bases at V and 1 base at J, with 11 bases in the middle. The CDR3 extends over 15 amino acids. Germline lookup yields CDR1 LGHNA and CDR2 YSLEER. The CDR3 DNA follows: TGCGCCAGCAGCCAGCAGGCAGGAGGCACAGATACGCAGTATTTT. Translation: CASSQQAGGTDTQYF.

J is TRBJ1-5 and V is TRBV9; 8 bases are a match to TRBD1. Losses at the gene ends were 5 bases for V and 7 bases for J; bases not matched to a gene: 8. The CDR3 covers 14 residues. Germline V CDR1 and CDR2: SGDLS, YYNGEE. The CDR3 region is CASSNQGAGQPQHF. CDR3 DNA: TGTGCCAGCAGTAATCAGGGGGCCGGGCAGCCCCAGCATTTT.

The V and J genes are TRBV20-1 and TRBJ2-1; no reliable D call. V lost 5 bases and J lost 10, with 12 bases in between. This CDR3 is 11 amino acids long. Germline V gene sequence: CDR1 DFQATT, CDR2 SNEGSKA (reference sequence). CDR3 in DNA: TGCAGTGCTCGCTCAATGGGGGAGCAGTTCTTC. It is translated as CSARSMGEQFF.

Here the CDR3 DNA reads TGTGCCAGCAACCCATGGGGACAGAGGAACACTGAAGCTTTCTTT. Encoded protein: CASNPWGQRNTEAFF. The V gene is TRBV6-5, the J gene TRBJ1-1, with TRBD1 matching 7 bases. The CDR3 totals 15 residues. V trimming: 7 bases; J trimming: 1 base; junction bases outside the gene matches: 9. Per the germline V gene, CDR1 is MNHEY and CDR2 is SVGAGI.

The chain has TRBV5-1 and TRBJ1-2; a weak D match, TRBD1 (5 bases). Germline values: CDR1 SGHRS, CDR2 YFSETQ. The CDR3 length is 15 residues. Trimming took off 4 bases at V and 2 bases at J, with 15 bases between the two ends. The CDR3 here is CASSPSVGENYGYTF. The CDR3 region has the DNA TGCGCCAGCAGCCCCTCGGTAGGGGAAAACTATGGCTACACCTTC.

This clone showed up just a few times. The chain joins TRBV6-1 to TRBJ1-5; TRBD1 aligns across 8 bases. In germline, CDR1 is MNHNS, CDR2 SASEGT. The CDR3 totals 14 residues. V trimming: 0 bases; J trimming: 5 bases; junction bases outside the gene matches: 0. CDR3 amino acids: CASSEATGDQPQHF. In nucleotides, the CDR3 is TGTGCCAGCAGTGAAGCGACAGGGGATCAGCCCCAGCATTTT.

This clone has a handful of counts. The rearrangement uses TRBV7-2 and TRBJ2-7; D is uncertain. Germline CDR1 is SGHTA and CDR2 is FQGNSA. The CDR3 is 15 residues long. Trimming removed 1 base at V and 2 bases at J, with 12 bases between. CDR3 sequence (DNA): TGTGCCAGCAGCTTAGTCCCTCTCAGTACCTACGAGCAGTACTTC. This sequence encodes CASSLVPLSTYEQYF. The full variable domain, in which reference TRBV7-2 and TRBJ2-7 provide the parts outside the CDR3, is GAGVSQSPSNKVTEKGKDVELRCDPISGHTALYWYRQSLGQGLEFLIYFQGNSAPDKSGLPSDRFSAERTGGSVSTLTIQRTQQEDSAVYLCASSLVPLSTYEQYFGPGTRLTVT.

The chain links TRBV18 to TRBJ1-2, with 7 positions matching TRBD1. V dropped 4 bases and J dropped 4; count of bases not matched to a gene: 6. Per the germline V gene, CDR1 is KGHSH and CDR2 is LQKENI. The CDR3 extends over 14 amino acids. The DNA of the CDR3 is TGTGCCAGCTCACTGGCACAGGGGAGCTATGGCTACACCTTC. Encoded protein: CASSLAQGSYGYTF.

CDR3 coding DNA: TGTGCCAGCAGCTCCCCGGCTAGCGGGAGCACAGATACGCAGTATTTT. It encodes CASSSPASGSTDTQYF. The gene calls are TRBV7-9 and TRBJ2-3; 8 bases align to TRBD2. The CDR3 has 16 residues. V lost 4 bases and J lost 0; bases outside the gene matches: 6. CDR1 is SEHNR and CDR2 is FQNEAQ in the germline V gene (reference sequence).

CDR3 region: CASSVVSNPYNEQFF. CDR3 nucleotides: TGTGCCAGCAGCGTAGTTTCCAACCCTTACAATGAGCAGTTCTTC. V is TRBV9 and J is TRBJ2-1; no clear D. CDR1 and CDR2 from the germline V gene are SGDLS and YYNGEE. The CDR3 covers 15 residues. V dropped 0 bases and J dropped 4 bases, with 11 bases sitting between them. The full variable domain, completed using reference TRBV9 and TRBJ2-1, is DSGVTQTPKHLITATGQRVTLRCSPRSGDLSVYWYQQSLDQGLQFLIQYYNGEERAKGNILERFSAQQFPDLHSELNLSSLELGDSALYFCASSVVSNPYNEQFFGPGTRLTVL.

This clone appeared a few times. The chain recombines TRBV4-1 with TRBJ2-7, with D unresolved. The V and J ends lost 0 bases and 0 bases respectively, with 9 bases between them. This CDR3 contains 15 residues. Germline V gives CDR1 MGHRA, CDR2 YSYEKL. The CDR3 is CASSQDLPASYEQYF. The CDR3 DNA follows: TGCGCCAGCAGCCAAGATCTCCCGGCCTCCTACGAGCAGTACTTC.

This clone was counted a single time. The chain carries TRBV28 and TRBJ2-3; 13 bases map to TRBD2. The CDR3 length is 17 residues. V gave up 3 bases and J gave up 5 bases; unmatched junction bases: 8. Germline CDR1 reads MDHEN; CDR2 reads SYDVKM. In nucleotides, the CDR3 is TGTGCCAGCAGTTTGACTAGCGGGAGGAAAGGGATAGATACGCAGTATTTT. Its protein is CASSLTSGRKGIDTQYF. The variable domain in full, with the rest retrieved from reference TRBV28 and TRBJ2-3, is DVKVTQSSRYLVKRTGEKVFLECVQDMDHENMFWYRQDPGLGLRLIYFSYDVKMKEKGDIPEGYSVSREKKERFSLILESASTNQTSMYLCASSLTSGRKGIDTQYFGPGTRLTVL.

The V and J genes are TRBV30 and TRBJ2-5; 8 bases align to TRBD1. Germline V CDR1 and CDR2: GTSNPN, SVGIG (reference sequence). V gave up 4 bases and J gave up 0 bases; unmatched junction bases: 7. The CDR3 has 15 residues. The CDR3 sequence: CAWNPGQGHQETQYF. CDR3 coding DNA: TGTGCCTGGAATCCCGGACAGGGCCACCAAGAGACCCAGTACTTC.

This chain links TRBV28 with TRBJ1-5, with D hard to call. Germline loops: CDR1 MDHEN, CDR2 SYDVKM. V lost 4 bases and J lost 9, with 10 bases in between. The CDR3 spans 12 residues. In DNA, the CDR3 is TGTGCCAGCAGTTCCCTTAGGGCGCCCCAGCATTTT. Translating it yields CASSSLRAPQHF.

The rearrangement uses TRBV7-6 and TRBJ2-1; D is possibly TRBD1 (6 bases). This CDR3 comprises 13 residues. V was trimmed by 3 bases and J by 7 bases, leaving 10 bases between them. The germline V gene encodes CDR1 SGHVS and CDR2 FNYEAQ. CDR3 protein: CASSLGAPNEQFF. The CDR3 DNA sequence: TGTGCCAGCAGCTTGGGGGCACCGAATGAGCAGTTCTTC.

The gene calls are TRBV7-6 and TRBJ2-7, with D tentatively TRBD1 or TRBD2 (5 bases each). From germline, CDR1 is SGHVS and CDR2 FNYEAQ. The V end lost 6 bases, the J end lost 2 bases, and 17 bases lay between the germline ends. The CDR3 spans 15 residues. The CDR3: CASSDPPGRTYEQYF. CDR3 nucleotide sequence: TGTGCCAGCAGTGACCCCCCGGGGCGAACCTACGAGCAGTACTTC.

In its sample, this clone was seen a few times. CDR3 sequence (DNA): TGTGCCAGCAGCTTCCAAGGGGTCGAGTTCTTC. This encodes CASSFQGVEFF. This chain joins TRBV5-4 and TRBJ2-1; TRBD1 might be the D (5 bases). Germline loops: CDR1 SGHNT, CDR2 YYREEE (reference sequence). V was cut by 2 bases and J by 14 bases, with 11 bases left in between. The length of the CDR3 is 11 residues.

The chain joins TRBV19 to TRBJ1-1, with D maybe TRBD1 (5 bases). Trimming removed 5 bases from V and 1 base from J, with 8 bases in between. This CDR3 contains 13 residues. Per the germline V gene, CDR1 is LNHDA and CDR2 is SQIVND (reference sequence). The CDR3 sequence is CASSPGQNTEAFF. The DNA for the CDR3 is TGTGCCAGTAGTCCAGGACAGAACACTGAAGCTTTCTTT.

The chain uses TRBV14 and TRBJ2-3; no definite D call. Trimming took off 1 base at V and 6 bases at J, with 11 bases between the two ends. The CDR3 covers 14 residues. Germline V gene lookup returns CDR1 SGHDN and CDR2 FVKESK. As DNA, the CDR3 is TGTGCCAGCAGCCAAGGCAGTTTTTGGGATACGCAGTATTTT. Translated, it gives CASSQGSFWDTQYF.

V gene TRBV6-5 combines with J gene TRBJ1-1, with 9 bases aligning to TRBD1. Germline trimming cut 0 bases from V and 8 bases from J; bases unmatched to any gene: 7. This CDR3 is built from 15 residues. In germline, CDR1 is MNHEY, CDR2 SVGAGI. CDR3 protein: CASSYSNPGTGEAFF. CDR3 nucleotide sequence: TGTGCCAGCAGTTACTCGAACCCCGGGACAGGGGAAGCTTTCTTT.

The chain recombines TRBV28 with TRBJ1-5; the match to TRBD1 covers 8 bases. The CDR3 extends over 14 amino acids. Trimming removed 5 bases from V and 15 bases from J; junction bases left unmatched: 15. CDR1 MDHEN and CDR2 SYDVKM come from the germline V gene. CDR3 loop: CASSITGTGPYVHF. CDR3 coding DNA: TGTGCCAGCAGTATAACCGGGACAGGACCTTATGTGCATTTT.

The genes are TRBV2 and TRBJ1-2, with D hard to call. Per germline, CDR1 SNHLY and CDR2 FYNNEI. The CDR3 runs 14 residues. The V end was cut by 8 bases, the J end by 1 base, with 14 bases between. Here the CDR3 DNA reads TGTGCCAGCCTAATCCCAGAGGGTAACTATGGCTACACCTTC. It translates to CASLIPEGNYGYTF.